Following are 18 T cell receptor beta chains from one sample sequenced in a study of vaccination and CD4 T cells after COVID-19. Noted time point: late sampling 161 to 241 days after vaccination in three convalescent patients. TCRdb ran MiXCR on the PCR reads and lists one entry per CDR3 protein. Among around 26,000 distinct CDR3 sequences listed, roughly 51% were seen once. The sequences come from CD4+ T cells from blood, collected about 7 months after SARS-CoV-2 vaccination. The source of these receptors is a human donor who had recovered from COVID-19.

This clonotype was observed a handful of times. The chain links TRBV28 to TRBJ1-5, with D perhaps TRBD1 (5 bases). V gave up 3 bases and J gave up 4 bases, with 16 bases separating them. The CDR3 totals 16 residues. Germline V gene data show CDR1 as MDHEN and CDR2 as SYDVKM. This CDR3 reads CASSFWETDLNQPQHF. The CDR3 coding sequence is TGTGCCAGCAGTTTCTGGGAGACAGACCTTAATCAGCCCCAGCATTTT.

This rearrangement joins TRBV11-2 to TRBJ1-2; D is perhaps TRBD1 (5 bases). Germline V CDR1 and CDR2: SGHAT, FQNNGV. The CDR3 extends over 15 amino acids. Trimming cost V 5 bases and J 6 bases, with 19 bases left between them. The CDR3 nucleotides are TGTGCCAGCAGCACCCTTAGGGGTGGGTGGGATGGCTACACCTTC. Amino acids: CASSTLRGGWDGYTF.

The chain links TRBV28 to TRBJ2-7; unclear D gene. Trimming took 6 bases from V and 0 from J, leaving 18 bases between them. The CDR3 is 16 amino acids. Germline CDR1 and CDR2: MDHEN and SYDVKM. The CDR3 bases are TGTGCCAGCAGCCTCCCCCTAGAGGCGGCCTCCTACGAGCAGTACTTC. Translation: CASSLPLEAASYEQYF.

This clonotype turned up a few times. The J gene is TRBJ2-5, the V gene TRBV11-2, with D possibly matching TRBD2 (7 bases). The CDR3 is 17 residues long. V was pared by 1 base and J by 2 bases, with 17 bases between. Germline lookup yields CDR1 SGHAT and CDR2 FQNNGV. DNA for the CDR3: TGTGCCAGCAGCTTAGTAAGGGGGGGTGCCGGTCAAGAGACCCAGTACTTC. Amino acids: CASSLVRGGAGQETQYF.

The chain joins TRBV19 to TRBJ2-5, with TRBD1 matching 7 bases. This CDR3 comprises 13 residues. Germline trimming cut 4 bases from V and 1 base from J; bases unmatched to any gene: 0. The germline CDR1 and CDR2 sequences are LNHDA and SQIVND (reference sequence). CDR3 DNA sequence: TGTGCCAGTAGTAACAGGGGCCAAGAGACCCAGTACTTC. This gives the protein CASSNRGQETQYF.

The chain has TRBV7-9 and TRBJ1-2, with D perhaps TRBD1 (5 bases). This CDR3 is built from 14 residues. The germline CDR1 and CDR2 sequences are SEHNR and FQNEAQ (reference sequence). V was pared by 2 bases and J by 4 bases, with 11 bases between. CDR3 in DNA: TGTGCCAGCAGCTTACGACAGTACGGCTATGGCTACACCTTC. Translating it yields CASSLRQYGYGYTF.

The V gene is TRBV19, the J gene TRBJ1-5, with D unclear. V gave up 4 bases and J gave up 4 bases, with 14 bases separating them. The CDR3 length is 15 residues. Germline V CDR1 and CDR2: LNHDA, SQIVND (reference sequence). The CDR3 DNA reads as TGTGCCAGTAGTAAAGAGCTCCAAGGGAATCAGCCCCAGCATTTT. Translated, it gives CASSKELQGNQPQHF.

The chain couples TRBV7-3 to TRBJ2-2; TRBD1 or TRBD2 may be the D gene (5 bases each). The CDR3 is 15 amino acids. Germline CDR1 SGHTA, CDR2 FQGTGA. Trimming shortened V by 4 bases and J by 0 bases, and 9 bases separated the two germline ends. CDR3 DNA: TGTGCCAGCAGCTCGGGGCCCTCGAACACCGGGGAGCTGTTTTTT. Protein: CASSSGPSNTGELFF.

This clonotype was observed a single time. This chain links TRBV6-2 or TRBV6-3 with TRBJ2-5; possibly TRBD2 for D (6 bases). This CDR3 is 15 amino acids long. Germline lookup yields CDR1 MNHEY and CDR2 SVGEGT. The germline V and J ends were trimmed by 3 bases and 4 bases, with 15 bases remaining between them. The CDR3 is CASSYLPQGGETQYF. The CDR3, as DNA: TGTGCCAGCAGTTATCTACCGCAGGGAGGAGAGACCCAGTACTTC.

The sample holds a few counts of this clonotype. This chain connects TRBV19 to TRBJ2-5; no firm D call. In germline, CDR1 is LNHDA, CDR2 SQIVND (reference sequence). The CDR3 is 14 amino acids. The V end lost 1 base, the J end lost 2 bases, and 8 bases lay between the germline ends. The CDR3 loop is CASSIGAPQETQYF. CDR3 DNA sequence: TGTGCCAGTAGTATAGGGGCACCTCAAGAGACCCAGTACTTC.

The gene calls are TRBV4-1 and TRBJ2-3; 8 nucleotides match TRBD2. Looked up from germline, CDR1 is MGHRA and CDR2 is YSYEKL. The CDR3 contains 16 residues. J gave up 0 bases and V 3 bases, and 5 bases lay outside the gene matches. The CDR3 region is CASSQRSGSSTDTQYF. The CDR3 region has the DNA TGCGCCAGCAGCCAGCGAAGCGGGAGTAGCACAGATACGCAGTATTTT.

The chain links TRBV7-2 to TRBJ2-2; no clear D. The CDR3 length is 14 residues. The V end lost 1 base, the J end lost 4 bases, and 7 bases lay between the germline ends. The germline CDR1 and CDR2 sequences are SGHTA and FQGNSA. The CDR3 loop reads CASSLVGSTGELFF. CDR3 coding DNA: TGTGCCAGCAGCTTAGTGGGGTCCACCGGGGAGCTGTTTTTT.

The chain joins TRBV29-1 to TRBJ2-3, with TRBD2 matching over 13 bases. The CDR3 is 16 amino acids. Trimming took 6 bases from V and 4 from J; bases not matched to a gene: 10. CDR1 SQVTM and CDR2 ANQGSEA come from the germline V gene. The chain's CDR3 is CSVIGLAGESADTQYF. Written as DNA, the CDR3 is TGCAGCGTCATAGGACTAGCGGGAGAATCGGCAGATACGCAGTATTTT.

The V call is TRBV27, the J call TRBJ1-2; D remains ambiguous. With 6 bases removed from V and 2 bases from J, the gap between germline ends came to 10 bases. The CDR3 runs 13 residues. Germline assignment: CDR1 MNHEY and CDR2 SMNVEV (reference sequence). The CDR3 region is CASRGKANYGYTF. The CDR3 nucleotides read TGTGCCAGCAGGGGCAAGGCCAACTATGGCTACACCTTC.

The CDR3 reads CSARGAVQETQYF. The CDR3 DNA sequence: TGCAGTGCTAGGGGGGCGGTTCAAGAGACCCAGTACTTC. The chain carries TRBV20-1 and TRBJ2-5; a possible D gene is TRBD1 (6 bases). V gave up 3 bases and J gave up 2 bases, with 10 bases separating them. Germline CDR1 is DFQATT and CDR2 is SNEGSKA (reference sequence). The CDR3 runs to 13 residues.

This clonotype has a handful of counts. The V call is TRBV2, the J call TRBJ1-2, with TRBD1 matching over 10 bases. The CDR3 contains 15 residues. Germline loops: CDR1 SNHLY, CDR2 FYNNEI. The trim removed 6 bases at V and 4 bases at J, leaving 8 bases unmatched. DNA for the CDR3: TGTGCCAGCAGCGATCGGACAGGGGGACGCTATGGCTACACCTTC. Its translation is CASSDRTGGRYGYTF.

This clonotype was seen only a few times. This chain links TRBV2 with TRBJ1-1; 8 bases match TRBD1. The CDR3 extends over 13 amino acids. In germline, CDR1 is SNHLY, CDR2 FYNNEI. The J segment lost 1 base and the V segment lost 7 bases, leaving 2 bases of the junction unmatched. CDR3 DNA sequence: TGTGCCAGCAATGGACAGGGGAACACTGAAGCTTTCTTT. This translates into CASNGQGNTEAFF.

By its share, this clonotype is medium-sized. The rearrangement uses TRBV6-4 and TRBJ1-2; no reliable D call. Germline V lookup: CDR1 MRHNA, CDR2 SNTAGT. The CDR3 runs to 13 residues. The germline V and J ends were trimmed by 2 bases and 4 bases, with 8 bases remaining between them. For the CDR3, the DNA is TGTGCCAGCAGTGACGGTGACGGCTATGGCTACACCTTC. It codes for CASSDGDGYGYTF.